The 3 T cell receptor beta chains below come from one sample, sequenced in a study of blood T cell repertoires in COVID-19. Libraries were prepared by immunoSEQ multiplex PCR; TCRdb keeps only in-frame clonotypes and omits some of them. Found here are over 350,000 clones, approximately 87% of them singletons; the top ten hold 10%. Sample: PBMCs or T cells enriched from blood (not recorded which). Receptors originate from a woman in her forties or fifties who had recovered from COVID-19.

The V gene is TRBV28, the J gene TRBJ2-7; 7 bases align to TRBD1. The germline V gene encodes CDR1 MDHEN and CDR2 SYDVKM. Trimming at V came to 5 bases and at J to 3 bases, leaving 1 base not matched to a gene. The CDR3 has 12 amino acids. CDR3 DNA sequence: TGTGCCAGCAGTGGGGACAGCTACGAGCAGTACTTC. Protein product: CASSGDSYEQYF.

This chain joins TRBV19 and TRBJ1-4; D is undetermined. V shed 8 bases and J shed 4 bases, with 14 bases lying between them. Per the germline V gene, CDR1 is LNHDA and CDR2 is SQIVND (reference sequence). The CDR3 spans 14 residues. CDR3 nucleotides: TGTGCCAGTGCCCGGGGAGGGCTTAATGAAAAACTGTTTTTT. Translating it yields CASARGGLNEKLFF.

The chain has TRBV5-6 and TRBJ1-2, with a possible D match to TRBD1 (5 bases). Trimming left V 4 bases short and J 6 bases short, with 22 bases between. The CDR3 runs 16 residues. CDR1 is SGHDT and CDR2 is YYEEEE in the germline V gene. CDR3 DNA: TGTGCCAGCAGCCTCTTCCCGGGCAGGGAAAGGAATGGCTACACCTTC. It is translated as CASSLFPGRERNGYTF.